This T cell receptor beta chain was identified during a study of cytomegalovirus exposure and HLA in healthy donors (dated by TCRdb to 2016 to 2017). In terms of the full investigation: An earlier analysis of approximately 590 of the donors reported more than 250 Gb of sequence data and approximately 110 million unique TCR beta sequences from 150 million to 200 million T cells. Class I and class II HLA loci were covered by the typing at four-digit resolution. Several DR-DQ haplotypes were handled as single units for association and clustering because linkage in the cohort was strong. An early release that covered 500 to 800 HLA-typed donors contained approximately 300 gigabases of sequencing data and tens of millions of unique TCR sequences. The study aimed to test whether cataloging public T cell receptors could reveal signatures of past pathogen exposure. A later analysis re-examined previously published TCR beta repertoires from more than 650 donors and added high-resolution HLA genotyping to investigate patterns of TCR occurrence. Across 300 to 400 genotyped donors of the cohort, an average of approximately 220,000 unique TCR beta nucleotide sequences per donor were sequenced, and 15% to 20% of those sequences were non-productive. A later genetic analysis took genome-wide SNP genotypes for about 60% of the roughly 670 donors and used that subset as a discovery cohort. The study combined high-throughput TCR immunosequencing, statistical association of individual TCRs with disease status, and machine learning to predict cytomegalovirus infection status. Rather than drawing on any new phenotypic data, the later analysis identified candidate immune exposures from TCR beta sequences and the way those sequences occurred across donors. An earlier analysis of approximately 580 of the donors used high-throughput TCR beta sequencing to judge whether each TCR beta V gene segment behaved as functional or pseudogenic. Donor age, sex, ethnicity and CMV serostatus were collected together with the repertoire data. A separate validation cohort of 100 to 150 different subjects was used in addition to the roughly 620-subject first cohort. The study profiled the T cell repertoires of 500 to 800 subjects by immunosequencing and related them to cytomegalovirus serostatus. The number of typed donors differed by locus: roughly 629-640 for A, B, C, DRB1 and DQB1; approximately 540 for DQA1; around 580 for DPA1; and about 450 for DPB1. Of the 350 to 450 genotyped donors, 65% to 90% fell in the genetic ancestry cluster associated with self-reported Caucasian donors. Every discovery cohort repertoire had been produced on one sequencing platform. The paper as a whole reports these results and caveats: A later analysis found that most CMV-associated TCR beta chains appeared HLA-restricted, with HLA associations seemingly driven largely by CMV exposure. The sequencing pipeline was judged likely to have produced a cluster of highly shared sequence variants as a technical artifact. Most TCR sequences were observed very rarely across donors, whereas some public TCRs were present in many individuals. According to a later analysis, parvovirus B19, influenza, CMV and Epstein-Barr virus appeared linked to several top co-occurrence clusters. Sequencing depth was assumed to be roughly uniform across donors in the presence/absence analyses, though that assumption may not hold. CMV serostatus was the only immune exposure information available for the cohort. Some IMGT-functional V segments, including TRBV6-2 and TRBV6-3, could not be told apart with the 87-base-pair reads, so those segments were excluded. A later genetic analysis associated a missense DCLRE1C variant with V-gene and J-gene trimming of TCR beta chains, and an independent cohort replicated the association. A later analysis found that TCR association rates varied across HLA loci, with DRB1 alleles showing the most associated TCRs and HLA-C alleles the fewest. Specific HLA alleles were associated with 18,000 or so TCR beta sequences at a false discovery rate of 0.05 in a later analysis. Assigning TCR associations to individual alleles was difficult when HLA alleles, especially DR and DQ, strongly co-occurred. The study gave a list of more than 150 TCR beta chains associated with cytomegalovirus. In a later analysis, HLA-associated TCR beta chains were found to be more clonally expanded and to have lower generation probabilities than equally common non-associated chains. Because HLA typing was missing for some donors at each locus, association tests included only the typed subset. The classifier was reported to diagnose cytomegalovirus status with high specificity and sensitivity in both the original cohort and the validation cohort. Three of the identified cytomegalovirus-associated TCR beta chains were confirmed in vitro to be specific for cytomegalovirus antigens. Correlated functional status among segregating V segments might reflect linkage disequilibrium, but an unknown experimental factor could not be ruled out. Compared with the approximately 600-donor mean, donors in an Asian-associated ancestry cluster had fewer N-insertions in productive TCRs, according to a later genetic analysis. A further reported finding was that TCR beta sequences accurately predicted the HLA-A and HLA-B alleles for most subjects in the first cohort. Only TCR beta chains were sequenced in this cohort, and the absence of alpha or paired-chain data limited detectable features. Around 16 rarely observed V segments, including chromosome 9 orphons, were excluded from the earlier analysis of a few hundred of the donors because counts were too low. In an earlier analysis of roughly 500 of the donors, most TCR beta V segments appeared in productive rearrangements about 90% or about 30% of the time, broadly matching IMGT annotations. The authors suggested that the approach could potentially be extended to other disease states and immunological phenotypes.

The CDR3, from cysteine to phenylalanine, totals 15 residues. Only the CDR3 DNA stays, 45 bases, in frame from base 1. Taken from the germline V gene, the CDR1 and CDR2 loops are SGHTA and FQGNSA. V is pruned by 2 bases and J by 5 bases, leaving 9 bases of the junction without a gene match. A word on this clone: Its antigen has not been determined. No clone much larger than this one lies a single base away; base qualities are absent.

Library preparation employed the immunoSEQ multiplex PCR assay. For the multiplex PCR, a mixture combining 60 forward primers for TCR Vbeta segments and 13 reverse primers for TCR Jbeta segments was used. A multiplex PCR assay on genomic DNA amplified the CDR3 region of rearranged TCR beta genes. On the Illumina HiSeq System, the amplified TCR beta libraries were sequenced as 87-base-pair reads. Regarding the original processing steps: A later analysis counted some 80 million unique TCR beta chains across the 500 to 850 repertoires, and roughly 10 million of these chains were shared by at least two donors. To remove PCR and sequencing errors, raw reads were error-corrected and collapsed into unique sequences using a nearest-neighbor algorithm that merged closely related sequences. CDR3 sequences were aligned to IMGT reference sequences to assign V, D and J gene segments. For a sequence to be retained, at least a six-nucleotide match to both a V gene segment and a J gene segment was required. Rearrangements were classified as productive when the CDR3 lacked stop codons and remained in frame with V and J, and all other rearrangements were classified as non-productive. Following IMGT convention, CDR3 was defined as the stretch from the second conserved V-encoded cysteine up to the conserved J-encoded phenylalanine. The earlier analysis of 587 of the donors excluded sequences that lacked an unambiguous match to a single V gene segment. In an earlier analysis of 587 of the donors, V segments were called functional above 56.7% productive rearrangements and were called segregating when the between-donor standard deviation exceeded 5%. A statistical classification framework was developed to diagnose cytomegalovirus status using the catalog of TCR beta chain sequences. In a later analysis, V and J genes were assigned by comparing TCR nucleotide sequences against IMGT/GENE-DB human TR gene sequences. The TCRdist pipeline was used in a later analysis to assign CDR3 sequences and most-parsimonious VDJ recombination scenarios. In a later analysis, each TCR beta chain was defined by its CDR3 amino acid sequence together with its V-gene family, and reads without a unique V-gene family were excluded. To address suspected cross-contamination and a sequencing artifact, a later analysis removed roughly 580 highly shared, low-generation-probability nucleotide sequences. For each public chain, a later analysis derived a clonal expansion index from normalized ranks of inferred template counts within each repertoire. A later analysis computed generation probabilities with a VDJ recombination model fitted to out-of-frame rearrangements, and checked the results against IGoR. In a later analysis, hypergeometric tests were used to score TCR-TCR, TCR-HLA and TCR-CMV co-occurrence, with a repertoire-size bias correction applied to TCR pairs. A later analysis estimated false discovery rates by permuting HLA or CMV assignments 20 times. In a later analysis, co-occurring TCRs were grouped using DBSCAN, and TCRdist sequence similarity was added for clustering within HLA-allele-positive subsets. Repertoires with fewer than 30,000 or more than 120,000 public chains, plus five repertoires with anomalous nucleotide sharing, were excluded from co-occurrence clustering. TCRdb stores this immuneACCESS table with in-frame sequences only. Part of the clones is absent; in the studies checked, under half of the shortfall reflects unresolved V genes, and no reason is known for the rest. V and J calls plus clone size are reproduced from that table; the DNA served to infer D and trimming. The table for this sample lists about 110,000 clones; approximately 76% of them were counted only once. The ten largest clones capture roughly 8.2% of the sample.

The cohort comprised more than 550 healthy bone marrow donors. At the time of sampling, every cohort member was nominally healthy, though immune exposures that went unrecorded were likely present. The donor tested CMV seropositive, placing the donor among the 289 seropositive members of the cohort. A peripheral blood sample was collected from each donor, and TCR beta sequencing was performed on peripheral blood mononuclear cells. Genomic DNA extraction from the blood cell samples was performed with the Qiagen DNeasy Blood Extraction Kit. The clonotype comes from a woman aged 45-65 years in good health and CMV-seropositive. What was sequenced was PBMCs. The chain joins TRBV7-2 to TRBJ2-7; 7 nucleotides in the junction match TRBD1. The sequenced DNA: TGTGCCAGCAGCTTAAAGAGACAGGGCCGCCACGAGCAGTACTTC. It translates as CASSLKRQGRHEQYF.